This TCR beta chain is from a study of neurological immune-mediated disorders. Findings and limits, study-wide: In HTLV-1-associated myelopathy, TCR clonal expansion was greatest, whereas multiple sclerosis had the least, falling below healthy controls.

This CDR3 is built from 14 residues. V was clipped by 7 bases and J by 6 bases, with 19 bases between them. Germline V gene lookup returns CDR1 SGHRS and CDR2 YFSETQ. Every sequencing run returned over 200 million TCR-beta sequences, which were derived from 15-18 subjects. Using its own MiXCR run on the 5' RACE reads, TCRdb lists one record per CDR3 protein. Here the sample spans 75,000 to 85,000 distinct CDR3 sequences, under 20% being singletons. In its sample, this clonotype was seen many times. The antigen is unknown. What was sequenced was PBMCs. This chain connects TRBV5-1 to TRBJ1-1; D unclear. The receptor's source is a woman aged 40 to 50 in good health. In nucleotides, the CDR3 is TGCGCCAGCCGACGCAGCATCCAGGAGGCTGAAGCTTTCTTT. Its protein product is CASRRSIQEAEAFF.